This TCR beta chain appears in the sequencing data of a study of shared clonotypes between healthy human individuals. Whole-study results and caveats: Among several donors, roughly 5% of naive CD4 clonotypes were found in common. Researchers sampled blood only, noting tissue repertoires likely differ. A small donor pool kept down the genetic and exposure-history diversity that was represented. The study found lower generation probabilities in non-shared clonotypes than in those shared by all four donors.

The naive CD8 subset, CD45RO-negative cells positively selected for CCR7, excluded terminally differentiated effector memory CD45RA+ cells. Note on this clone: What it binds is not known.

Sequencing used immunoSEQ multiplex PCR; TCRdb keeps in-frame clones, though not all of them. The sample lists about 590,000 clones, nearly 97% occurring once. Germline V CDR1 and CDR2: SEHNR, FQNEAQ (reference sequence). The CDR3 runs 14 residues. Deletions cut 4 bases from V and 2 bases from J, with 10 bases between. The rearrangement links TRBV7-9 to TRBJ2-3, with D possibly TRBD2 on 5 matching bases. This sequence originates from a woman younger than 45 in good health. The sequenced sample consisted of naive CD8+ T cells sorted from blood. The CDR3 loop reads CASSSGVFTDTQYF. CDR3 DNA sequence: TGTGCCAGCAGCTCCGGGGTATTCACAGATACGCAGTATTTT.